Listed below are T cell receptor beta chains from one sample, sequenced in a study of CD8 T cells in ankylosing spondylitis. TCRdb called the 5' RACE reads again in MiXCR, with one record for every CDR3 protein. Seen here are 300,000 to 400,000 distinct CDR3 sequences, around 20% observed once, and the top ten hold around 16%. The sample comprised blood, either unsorted or a sorted T cell fraction (not recorded which). These TCRs come from a male donor with ankylosing spondylitis. Both conserved end residues are part of each CDR3. A D gene is named only where the DNA matches it firmly. Size tells how often a clone was seen (once, few, many) or the class of an expanded clone, and some rows leave it out.

J gene: TRBJ2-7
clone size: -
D gene: -
V gene: TRBV6-6
CDR3 protein: CASSYTGRGEQYF
CDR3 DNA: TGTGCCAGCAGTTACACAGGGCGGGGCGAGCAGTACTTC

J gene: TRBJ2-3
clone size: -
D gene: TRBD2
V gene: TRBV6-2/TRBV6-3
CDR3 protein: CASRLLAGADTQYF
CDR3 DNA: TGTGCCAGCAGACTACTAGCGGGAGCAGATACGCAGTATTTT

J gene: TRBJ2-5
clone size: few
D gene: TRBD2
V gene: TRBV20-1
CDR3 protein: CSAKPVSAGGPETQYF
CDR3 DNA: TGCAGTGCTAAACCCGTCTCCGCGGGAGGGCCGGAGACCCAGTACTTC

J gene: TRBJ2-1
clone size: -
D gene: -
V gene: TRBV18
CDR3 protein: CASSPRTANNNEQFF
CDR3 DNA: TGTGCCAGCTCACCCCGGACAGCAAATAACAATGAGCAGTTCTTC

J gene: TRBJ2-7
clone size: -
D gene: TRBD1
V gene: TRBV5-5
CDR3 protein: CASSLMVGQGYEQYF
CDR3 DNA: TGTGCCAGCAGCTTGATGGTCGGACAGGGCTACGAGCAGTACTTC

J gene: TRBJ1-5
clone size: -
D gene: -
V gene: TRBV20-1
CDR3 protein: CSQKSGAGQPQHF
CDR3 DNA: TGCAGTCAGAAGTCAGGGGCTGGGCAGCCCCAGCATTTT

J gene: TRBJ1-2
clone size: -
D gene: -
V gene: TRBV6-5
CDR3 protein: CASSFRGEGYTF
CDR3 DNA: TGTGCCAGCAGTTTCAGGGGTGAAGGCTACACCTTC

J gene: TRBJ2-7
clone size: -
D gene: -
V gene: TRBV29-1
CDR3 protein: CSVVEVGYEQYF
CDR3 DNA: TGCAGCGTTGTAGAGGTCGGCTACGAGCAGTACTTC

J gene: TRBJ1-2
clone size: few
D gene: TRBD1
V gene: TRBV5-5
CDR3 protein: CASSQQGQGVYGYTF
CDR3 DNA: TGTGCCAGCAGCCAACAGGGACAGGGGGTCTATGGCTACACCTTC

J gene: TRBJ2-5
clone size: -
D gene: -
V gene: TRBV5-4
CDR3 protein: CASRAGVSFQETQYF
CDR3 DNA: TGTGCCAGCCGGGCTGGAGTCTCCTTTCAAGAGACCCAGTACTTC

J gene: TRBJ2-5
clone size: few
D gene: TRBD2
V gene: TRBV11-2
CDR3 protein: CASSSGLAGDRETQYF
CDR3 DNA: TGTGCCAGCAGCTCTGGACTAGCGGGAGATCGAGAGACCCAGTACTTC

J gene: TRBJ2-3
clone size: -
D gene: -
V gene: TRBV2
CDR3 protein: CASSGGPSTDTQYF
CDR3 DNA: TGTGCCAGCAGTGGGGGACCAAGCACAGATACGCAGTATTTT

J gene: TRBJ1-1
clone size: many
D gene: TRBD1
V gene: TRBV4-2
CDR3 protein: CASSQDTGGNTEAFF
CDR3 DNA: TGTGCCAGCAGCCAAGATACAGGGGGGAACACTGAAGCTTTCTTT

J gene: TRBJ2-7
clone size: few
D gene: TRBD2
V gene: TRBV12-3/TRBV12-4
CDR3 protein: CASSLVAGGPHEQYF
CDR3 DNA: TGTGCCAGCAGCCTAGTAGCGGGAGGGCCACACGAGCAGTACTTC

J gene: TRBJ1-2
clone size: -
D gene: -
V gene: TRBV4-3
CDR3 protein: CASSQGTIYGYTF
CDR3 DNA: TGCGCCAGCAGCCAAGGGACAATCTATGGCTACACCTTC

J gene: TRBJ2-1
clone size: few
D gene: TRBD1
V gene: TRBV7-2
CDR3 protein: CASSTRTGPHEEQFF
CDR3 DNA: TGTGCCAGCAGCACCCGGACAGGGCCCCATGAGGAGCAGTTCTTC

J gene: TRBJ2-1
clone size: few
D gene: -
V gene: TRBV20-1
CDR3 protein: CSAPRSSSSYNEQFF
CDR3 DNA: TGCAGTGCCCCTAGAAGTTCGAGCTCCTACAATGAGCAGTTCTTC

J gene: TRBJ2-3
clone size: many
D gene: -
V gene: TRBV28
CDR3 protein: CASSLIPEHTQYF
CDR3 DNA: TGTGCCAGCAGTTTAATCCCCGAACATACGCAGTATTTT

J gene: TRBJ2-7
clone size: -
D gene: -
V gene: TRBV2
CDR3 protein: CASRPSRSSYEQYF
CDR3 DNA: TGTGCCAGCAGGCCTTCTAGGAGCTCCTACGAGCAGTACTTC

J gene: TRBJ2-5
clone size: once
D gene: -
V gene: TRBV4-3
CDR3 protein: CASSQGHEFQETQYF
CDR3 DNA: TGCGCCAGCAGCCAAGGTCACGAATTCCAAGAGACCCAGTACTTC

J gene: TRBJ2-3
clone size: -
D gene: -
V gene: TRBV20-1
CDR3 protein: CSARDAGRTDTQYF
CDR3 DNA: TGCAGTGCTAGAGACGCAGGGCGCACAGATACGCAGTATTTT

J gene: TRBJ2-3
clone size: -
D gene: TRBD2
V gene: TRBV9
CDR3 protein: CASSLLAGGDGTDTQYF
CDR3 DNA: TGTGCCAGCAGCTTACTAGCGGGAGGGGACGGCACAGATACGCAGTATTTT

J gene: TRBJ1-2
clone size: -
D gene: TRBD1
V gene: TRBV11-1
CDR3 protein: CASSLEPDRAPYGYTF
CDR3 DNA: TGTGCCAGCAGCCTAGAGCCCGACAGGGCTCCCTATGGCTACACCTTC

J gene: TRBJ2-5
clone size: -
D gene: TRBD2
V gene: TRBV11-3
CDR3 protein: CASSLTTSEETQYF
CDR3 DNA: TGTGCCAGCAGCTTAACGACTAGCGAAGAGACCCAGTACTTC

J gene: TRBJ2-1
clone size: -
D gene: -
V gene: TRBV7-2
CDR3 protein: CASSLIAHYNEQFF
CDR3 DNA: TGTGCCAGCAGCTTAATAGCGCACTACAATGAGCAGTTCTTC

J gene: TRBJ1-5
clone size: -
D gene: TRBD1
V gene: TRBV14
CDR3 protein: CASSQGTAGSNQPQHF
CDR3 DNA: TGTGCCAGCAGCCAGGGGACAGCTGGAAGCAATCAGCCCCAGCATTTT

J gene: TRBJ2-3
clone size: few
D gene: TRBD2
V gene: TRBV12-3/TRBV12-4
CDR3 protein: CASSSTSGSSTDTQYF
CDR3 DNA: TGTGCCAGCAGTTCCACTAGCGGGAGCTCCACAGATACGCAGTATTTT

J gene: TRBJ1-1
clone size: -
D gene: TRBD1
V gene: TRBV4-1
CDR3 protein: CASSLWTGNTEAFF
CDR3 DNA: TGCGCCAGCAGCCTCTGGACAGGGAACACTGAAGCTTTCTTT

J gene: TRBJ2-7
clone size: -
D gene: TRBD1
V gene: TRBV6-1
CDR3 protein: CASRRDSTYEQYF
CDR3 DNA: TGTGCCAGCAGGAGGGACAGTACGTACGAGCAGTACTTC

J gene: TRBJ2-7
clone size: -
D gene: -
V gene: TRBV20-1
CDR3 protein: CSARSRGLLYEQYF
CDR3 DNA: TGCAGTGCTAGAAGCAGGGGTCTTCTATACGAGCAGTACTTC

J gene: TRBJ2-5
clone size: -
D gene: -
V gene: TRBV5-1
CDR3 protein: CASSFLPTRQETQYF
CDR3 DNA: TGCGCCAGCAGCTTCCTCCCGACTAGGCAAGAGACCCAGTACTTC

J gene: TRBJ2-2
clone size: -
D gene: -
V gene: TRBV2
CDR3 protein: CASRVQGNTGELFF
CDR3 DNA: TGTGCCAGCAGGGTCCAGGGCAACACCGGGGAGCTGTTTTTT

J gene: TRBJ2-3
clone size: -
D gene: TRBD2
V gene: TRBV29-1
CDR3 protein: CSVGPTSGSGNTQYF
CDR3 DNA: TGCAGCGTCGGCCCGACTAGCGGGAGCGGAAATACGCAGTATTTT

J gene: TRBJ2-3
clone size: many
D gene: TRBD2
V gene: TRBV29-1
CDR3 protein: CSVAETSGDTQYF
CDR3 DNA: TGCAGCGTTGCCGAGACTAGCGGCGATACGCAGTATTTT

J gene: TRBJ2-1
clone size: many
D gene: -
V gene: TRBV7-9
CDR3 protein: CASSPNMGNEQFF
CDR3 DNA: TGTGCCAGCAGCCCGAACATGGGGAATGAGCAGTTCTTC

J gene: TRBJ2-2
clone size: few
D gene: TRBD2
V gene: TRBV20-1
CDR3 protein: CSARGPAGGPTGELFF
CDR3 DNA: TGCAGTGCTAGAGGGCCCGCGGGAGGGCCTACCGGGGAGCTGTTTTTT

J gene: TRBJ2-4
clone size: -
D gene: TRBD2
V gene: TRBV12-3/TRBV12-4
CDR3 protein: CASSLWGLAGRGNIQYF
CDR3 DNA: TGTGCCAGCAGTTTGTGGGGCCTAGCGGGGAGGGGGAACATTCAGTACTTC